The clone carrying this T cell receptor (beta chain) was counted at least ten times. CDR3 size: 14 residues. V lost 4 bases and J lost 6; bases outside the gene matches: 8. Germline V CDR1 and CDR2: SGHTA, FQGTGA. This record belongs to a study of CD8 T cells in ankylosing spondylitis. TCRdb redid the calling of the 5' RACE reads with MiXCR, one entry per CDR3 protein. The data hold a few hundred thousand distinct CDR3 sequences, with roughly 10% observed a single time. The sequence came from a male donor with ankylosing spondylitis or in good health (not recorded which). This sequence joins TRBV7-3 and TRBJ1-1, with 7 bases fitting TRBD1. Sequenced input: blood, either unsorted or a sorted T cell fraction (not recorded which). The CDR3 nucleotides read TGTGCCAGCAGCTCCAGCGGAGACAGGGCTGAAGCTTTCTTT. Translating gives CASSSSGDRAEAFF.